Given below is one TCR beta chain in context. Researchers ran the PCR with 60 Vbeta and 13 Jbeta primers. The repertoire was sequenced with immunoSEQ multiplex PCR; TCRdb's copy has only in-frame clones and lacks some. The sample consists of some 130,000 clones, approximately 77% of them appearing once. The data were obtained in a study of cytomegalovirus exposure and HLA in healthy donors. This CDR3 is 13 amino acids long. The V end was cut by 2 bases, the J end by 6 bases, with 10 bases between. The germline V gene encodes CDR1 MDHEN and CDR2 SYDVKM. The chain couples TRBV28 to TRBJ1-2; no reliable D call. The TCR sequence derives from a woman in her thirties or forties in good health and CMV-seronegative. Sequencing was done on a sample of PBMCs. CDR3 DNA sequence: TGTGCCAGCAGTTTAACTGAACCACATGGCTACACCTTC. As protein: CASSLTEPHGYTF.